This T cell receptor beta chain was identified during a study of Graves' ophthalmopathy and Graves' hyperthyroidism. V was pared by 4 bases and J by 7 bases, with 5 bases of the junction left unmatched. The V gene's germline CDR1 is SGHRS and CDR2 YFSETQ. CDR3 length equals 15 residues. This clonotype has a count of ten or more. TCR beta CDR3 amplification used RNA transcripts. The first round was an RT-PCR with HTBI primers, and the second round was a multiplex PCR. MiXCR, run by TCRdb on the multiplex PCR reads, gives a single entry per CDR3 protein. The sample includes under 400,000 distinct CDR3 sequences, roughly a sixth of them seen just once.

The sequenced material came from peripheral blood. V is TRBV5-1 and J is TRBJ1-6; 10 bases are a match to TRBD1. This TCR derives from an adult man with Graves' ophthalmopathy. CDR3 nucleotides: TGCGCCAGCAGCCAAGAGGACAGGGGGAATTCACCCCTCCACTTT. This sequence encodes CASSQEDRGNSPLHF.